Shown below are 26 T cell receptor beta chains from a single sample sequenced in a study of cytomegalovirus exposure and HLA in healthy donors. PCR employed 60 Vbeta and 13 Jbeta primers. TCRdb's table, derived via immunoSEQ multiplex PCR, lists solely in-frame clones and lacks some. The sample holds 160,000 or so clones, roughly 73% seen once. Sequencing used PBMCs. All receptors derive from a woman in her twenties or thirties in good health and CMV-seronegative.

The J gene is TRBJ2-3, the V gene TRBV10-3; 9 bases are shared with TRBD2. CDR1 is ENHRY and CDR2 is SYGVKD in the germline V gene. The CDR3 contains 15 residues. V shed 4 bases, J shed 2 bases, and the junction held 4 bases outside the gene matches. The CDR3 DNA is TGTGCCATCAGTGGTAGCGGGGGCCTCACAGATACGCAGTATTTT. It specifies CAISGSGGLTDTQYF.

V and J are TRBV27 and TRBJ2-1; 10 positions agree with TRBD2. V was clipped by 5 bases and J by 7 bases; unmatched bases: 8. This CDR3 spans 15 amino acids. CDR1 is MNHEY and CDR2 is SMNVEV in the germline V gene (reference sequence). The CDR3 DNA reads as TGTGCCAGCAGTGCAGAAGCGGGGGGGTTGAATGAGCAGTTCTTC. Amino acids: CASSAEAGGLNEQFF.

This clone was seen only a few times. This chain connects TRBV19 to TRBJ2-7; D is possibly TRBD2 (6 bases). There are 13 residues in the CDR3. Germline V gene data show CDR1 as LNHDA and CDR2 as SQIVND (reference sequence). The V end was cut by 4 bases, the J end by 9 bases, with 16 bases between. The CDR3 DNA reads TGTGCCAGTAGTACCGCCGGGGGTTTGGTGCAGTACTTC. Protein: CASSTAGGLVQYF.

The chain combines TRBV6-1 with TRBJ1-2; a possible D gene is TRBD1 (6 bases). The CDR3 has 15 amino acids. V was shortened by 0 bases and J by 2 bases, with 10 bases between the two germline ends. Germline CDR1 MNHNS, CDR2 SASEGT. CDR3 nucleotide sequence: TGTGCCAGCAGTGAAGCATACAGGGACAACTATGGCTACACCTTC. Translated, it gives CASSEAYRDNYGYTF.

Written as DNA, the CDR3 is TGTGCCAGCAGCTTGGGGACAGGGTTTCGAGAGACCCAGTACTTC. Translating gives CASSLGTGFRETQYF. This chain links TRBV13 with TRBJ2-5; 9 positions match TRBD1. With 3 bases clipped from V and 4 bases from J, the junction kept 6 bases outside the gene matches. Germline CDR1 and CDR2: PRHDT and FYEKMQ (reference sequence). The CDR3 is 15 amino acids.

This clone was picked up a small number of times. The rearrangement uses TRBV29-1 and TRBJ2-5; D ambiguous. V was clipped by 1 base and J by 3 bases, with 6 bases between them. The CDR3 spans 12 residues. Germline V lookup: CDR1 SQVTM, CDR2 ANQGSEA. The CDR3 coding sequence is TGCAGCGTTGAAGTCTCCGAAGAGACCCAGTACTTC. Encoded protein: CSVEVSEETQYF.

V and J are TRBV30 and TRBJ2-3; a weak D match, TRBD2 (6 bases). CDR1 is GTSNPN and CDR2 is SVGIG in the germline V gene (reference sequence). The CDR3 contains 12 residues. V gave up 7 bases and J gave up 3 bases, with 11 bases separating them. CDR3 loop: CAFSRGTDTQYF. The CDR3 nucleotides are TGTGCCTTCTCGCGGGGTACAGATACGCAGTATTTT.

DNA of the CDR3: TGTGCCAGCAGCTTATTGACAGGACCCTCCTACGAGCAGTACTTC. Translation: CASSLLTGPSYEQYF. V usage is TRBV7-9 and J usage is TRBJ2-5, with TRBD1 as a possible D gene (6 bases). The end of the DNA aligns better with TRBJ2-7, so the J call may be wrong. Germline CDR1 reads SEHNR; CDR2 reads FQNEAQ (reference sequence). This CDR3 spans 15 amino acids.

V and J are TRBV5-6 and TRBJ1-3, with 7 bases aligning to TRBD1. Germline CDR1 and CDR2: SGHDT and YYEEEE. J gave up 2 bases and V 2 bases, and 7 bases lay outside the gene matches. CDR3 length equals 16 residues. The CDR3 nucleotides read TGTGCCAGCAGCTTACTACAGGGGTTTACTGGAAACACCATATATTTT. Amino acid sequence: CASSLLQGFTGNTIYF. Using reference TRBV5-6 and TRBJ1-3 for the parts outside the CDR3, the full variable domain is DAGVTQSPTHLIKTRGQQVTLRCSPKSGHDTVSWYQQALGQGPQFIFQYYEEEERQRGNFPDRFSGHQFPNYSSELNVNALLLGDSALYLCASSLLQGFTGNTIYFGEGSWLTVV.

This clone turned up a few times. The genes are TRBV9 and TRBJ2-1; the D gene is possibly TRBD1 (6 bases). Germline CDR1 reads SGDLS; CDR2 reads YYNGEE. Trimming removed 0 bases from V and 3 bases from J, with 7 bases in between. The CDR3 sequence is 14 residues long. CDR3 loop: CASSVADSYNEQFF. CDR3 in DNA: TGTGCCAGCAGCGTAGCGGACAGCTACAATGAGCAGTTCTTC.

This clone has more than one count but fewer than ten. This sample also contains other DNA sequences that code for the same CDR3. The CDR3, as DNA: TGCGCCAGCAGCTTAGCAGGGGGTAATCAGCCCCAGCATTTT. Its translation is CASSLAGGNQPQHF. This chain uses TRBV5-1 with TRBJ1-5; the match to TRBD1 covers 7 bases. The CDR3 is 14 residues long. The germline V gene encodes CDR1 SGHRS and CDR2 YFSETQ. V trimming: 2 bases; J trimming: 4 bases; junction bases outside the gene matches: 3.

This clone was counted a few times. This chain uses TRBV6-5 with TRBJ1-6; 10 bases fit TRBD1. Germline V gives CDR1 MNHEY, CDR2 SVGAGI. V dropped 8 bases and J dropped 7; count of bases not matched to a gene: 8. This CDR3 contains 15 residues. CDR3 region: CASARWDRGNSPLHF. CDR3 DNA sequence: TGTGCCAGCGCCCGGTGGGACAGGGGAAATTCACCCCTCCACTTT.

In this sample, this clone turned up a few times. The gene calls are TRBV5-1 and TRBJ2-5; 8 nucleotides line up with TRBD2. This CDR3 is 15 amino acids long. CDR1 is SGHRS and CDR2 is YFSETQ in the germline V gene. The V segment lost 3 bases and the J segment 5 bases; nucleotides outside the gene matches: 9. This CDR3 reads CASSSRGGSGETQYF. For the CDR3, the DNA is TGCGCCAGCAGCTCCCGGGGGGGAAGCGGGGAGACCCAGTACTTC.

This clone has more than one count but fewer than ten. The chain links TRBV7-8 to TRBJ1-1, with a tentative D call TRBD1 (6 bases). The V gene's germline CDR1 is SGHVS and CDR2 FQNEAQ. V was shortened by 3 bases and J by 10 bases, with 12 bases between the two germline ends. The CDR3 totals 12 residues. CDR3 sequence reads: CASSFPMTGAFF. The CDR3 region has the DNA TGTGCCAGCAGCTTCCCCATGACAGGAGCTTTCTTT.

The chain is built from TRBV5-4 and TRBJ2-3; 13 nucleotides line up with TRBD2. The ends lost 6 bases at V and 6 bases at J; junction bases unmatched: 7. Germline V gives CDR1 SGHNT, CDR2 YYREEE (reference sequence). The CDR3 totals 15 residues. CDR3: CASTPGLAGADTQYF. The DNA for the CDR3 is TGTGCCAGCACTCCAGGACTAGCGGGGGCGGATACGCAGTATTTT.

The chain links TRBV5-4 to TRBJ2-3; 9 bases match TRBD2. The CDR3 is 15 amino acids. V lost 1 base, J lost 0 bases, and 0 bases stayed unmatched. Germline V gives CDR1 SGHNT, CDR2 YYREEE (reference sequence). The CDR3 here is CASSLTSGSTDTQYF. CDR3 DNA sequence: TGTGCCAGCAGCTTGACTAGCGGGAGCACAGATACGCAGTATTTT.

This chain links TRBV19 with TRBJ2-2; TRBD1 aligns across 7 bases. Germline CDR1 reads LNHDA; CDR2 reads SQIVND (reference sequence). V gave up 5 bases and J gave up 0 bases; unmatched junction bases: 3. This CDR3 contains 15 residues. CDR3 in amino acids: CASSLGQPNTGELFF. CDR3 DNA: TGTGCCAGTAGTCTGGGACAGCCGAACACCGGGGAGCTGTTTTTT.

The chain uses TRBV30 and TRBJ1-1; D unresolved. CDR1 is GTSNPN and CDR2 is SVGIG in the germline V gene (reference sequence). The CDR3 is 13 residues long. Trimming removed 2 bases from V and 5 bases from J, with 12 bases in between. This chain's CDR3 is CAWSPSSETEAFF. The CDR3 region has the DNA TGTGCCTGGAGTCCCTCTTCGGAGACTGAAGCTTTCTTT.

This chain uses TRBV5-1 with TRBJ1-2, with D possibly TRBD1 on 5 matching bases. Between the trimmed V and J ends, which lost 4 bases and 4 bases, there was a span of 11 bases. The V gene's germline CDR1 is SGHRS and CDR2 YFSETQ. The CDR3 extends over 13 amino acids. In DNA, the CDR3 is TGCGCCAGCAGCACGGGGGAGAGCTATGGCTACACCTTC. This codes for CASSTGESYGYTF.

Worth noting for this clone: The junction shows a germline mismatch at one end, possibly a read error. The rearrangement joins TRBV2 to TRBJ2-2; 8 bases agree with TRBD2. CDR3 length: 14 amino acids. The germline V gene has CDR1 SNHLY and CDR2 FYNNEI. Here the CDR3 reads CASSRLANPGELFF. The CDR3 nucleotides are TGTGCCAGCAGTCGACTAGCGAACCCCGGGGAGCTGTTTTTT.

This clone was recorded a few times. The chain carries TRBV10-3 and TRBJ2-1; 7 bases are a match to TRBD2. Germline CDR1 and CDR2: ENHRY and SYGVKD. Trimming took 6 bases from V and 0 from J; bases not matched to a gene: 5. The CDR3 is 15 residues long. In DNA form, the CDR3 reads TGTGCCATCAGGGAGACTAGCATCTCCTACAATGAGCAGTTCTTC. Translating it yields CAIRETSISYNEQFF.

The chain recombines TRBV2 with TRBJ1-1; possible D gene TRBD1, 6 bases. With 6 bases removed from V and 4 bases from J, the gap between germline ends came to 18 bases. From germline, CDR1 is SNHLY and CDR2 FYNNEI. This CDR3 region has 15 residues. As DNA, the CDR3 is TGTGCCAGCAGGGTCTTGGGGGGGCTGTTCACTGAAGCTTTCTTT. Protein: CASRVLGGLFTEAFF.

There are a few counts of this clone. V is TRBV11-1 and J is TRBJ2-7, with D maybe TRBD1 (6 bases). Trimming took off 5 bases at V and 3 bases at J, with 17 bases between the two ends. The germline V gene encodes CDR1 SGHAT and CDR2 FQDESV (reference sequence). The CDR3 has 15 amino acids. The CDR3 region has the DNA TGTGCCAGCAGCGCCGCGGGCAGGGGATACTACGAGCAGTACTTC. Protein sequence: CASSAAGRGYYEQYF.

The V gene is TRBV10-3, the J gene TRBJ1-1; 9 bases align to TRBD1. Per the germline V gene, CDR1 is ENHRY and CDR2 is SYGVKD. The CDR3 consists of 14 residues. J gave up 3 bases and V 6 bases, and 5 bases lay outside the gene matches. In DNA form, the CDR3 reads TGTGCCATCAGCCAACAGGGGGCGGACACTGAAGCTTTCTTT. As protein: CAISQQGADTEAFF.

The rearrangement joins TRBV5-1 to TRBJ2-3; 14 bases fit TRBD2. CDR3 length: 17 residues. The V gene's germline CDR1 is SGHRS and CDR2 YFSETQ. The trim removed 2 bases at V and 3 bases at J, leaving 5 bases unmatched. The CDR3 DNA follows: TGCGCCAGCAGCTTACCGGGACTAGCGGGGGCTACAGATACGCAGTATTTT. Its translation: CASSLPGLAGATDTQYF. The full variable domain, completed using reference TRBV5-1 and TRBJ2-3, is KAGVTQTPRYLIKTRGQQVTLSCSPISGHRSVSWYQQTPGQGLQFLFEYFSETQRNKGNFPGRFSGRQFSNSRSEMNVSTLELGDSALYLCASSLPGLAGATDTQYFGPGTRLTVL.

The chain carries TRBV19 and TRBJ2-7; D unresolved. The CDR3 runs 13 residues. The V gene lost 4 bases and the J gene lost 4 bases, with 11 bases spanning the gap. From germline, CDR1 is LNHDA and CDR2 SQIVND (reference sequence). The CDR3 spells CASSNGLKYEQYF. Here the CDR3 DNA reads TGTGCCAGTAGTAATGGGCTAAAATACGAGCAGTACTTC.